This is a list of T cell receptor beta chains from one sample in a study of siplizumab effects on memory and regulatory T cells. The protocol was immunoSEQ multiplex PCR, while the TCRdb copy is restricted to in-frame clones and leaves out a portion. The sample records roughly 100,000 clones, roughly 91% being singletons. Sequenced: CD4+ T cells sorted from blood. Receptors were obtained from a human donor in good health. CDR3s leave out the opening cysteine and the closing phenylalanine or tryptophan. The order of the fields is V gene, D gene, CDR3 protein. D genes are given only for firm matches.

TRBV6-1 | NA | ASHHGGNTIY
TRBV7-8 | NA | ASAKGPNYEQY
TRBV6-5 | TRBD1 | ASRTTGYSNQPQH
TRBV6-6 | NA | ASRGRTVPGELF
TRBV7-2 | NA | ASSHRAGTGELF
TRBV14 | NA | ASSQDLGTGELF
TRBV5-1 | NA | ASSLSGDSPLH
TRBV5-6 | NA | ASSPRGGAVYNEQF
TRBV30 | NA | AWSVGQIYEQY
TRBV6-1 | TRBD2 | ASRRLAGARETQY
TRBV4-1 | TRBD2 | ASSQARLAGEQY
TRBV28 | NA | ASSTGFFYEQY
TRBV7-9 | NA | ASSDPDEQF
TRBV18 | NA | ASSRYNEKLF
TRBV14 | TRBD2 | ASSRGASGDTQY
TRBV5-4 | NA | ASSLPGTEQY
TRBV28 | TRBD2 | ASRLAGAEQY
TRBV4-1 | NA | ASSPHGAGELF
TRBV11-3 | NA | ASSLRRNTEAF
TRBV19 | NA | ASSISGGELF
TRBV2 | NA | ASRTEGVQY
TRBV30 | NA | AWSVSGEAF
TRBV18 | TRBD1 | ASSPTGYEQY
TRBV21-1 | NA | ASSPPLEQY
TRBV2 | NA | ASSVTGSGNTIY
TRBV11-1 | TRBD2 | ASRDRTSATDTQY
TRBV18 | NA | ASSPETYSNQPQH
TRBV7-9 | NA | ASSLTGSQPQH
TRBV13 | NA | ASSTGTRYQETQY
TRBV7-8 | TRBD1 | ASSLDRGYGYT
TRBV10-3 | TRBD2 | AISTSGRVSTDTQY
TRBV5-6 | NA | ASSPLQETQY
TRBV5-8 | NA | ASSLRAYEQY
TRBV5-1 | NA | ASSLYSYEQY
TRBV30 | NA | ACQGSTYGYT
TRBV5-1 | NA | ASSSGPSGYGYT
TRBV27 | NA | AQGPGADFTEAF
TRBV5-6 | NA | ASSLMEGLKGTEAF
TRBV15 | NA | ATSGATAGYSNEQF
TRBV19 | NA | ASSTKVRWLTGELF
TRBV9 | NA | ASRRGAAGYT
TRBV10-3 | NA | AISDRSVPLGDTQY
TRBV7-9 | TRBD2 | ASSPQYRLADSYEQY
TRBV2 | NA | ASSIDRGSGETQY
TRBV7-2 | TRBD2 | ASSARGGETQY
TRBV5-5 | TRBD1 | ASSNGQVNEQY
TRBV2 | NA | ASSGVPYEQY
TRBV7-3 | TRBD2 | ASSSGTSGSTDTQY